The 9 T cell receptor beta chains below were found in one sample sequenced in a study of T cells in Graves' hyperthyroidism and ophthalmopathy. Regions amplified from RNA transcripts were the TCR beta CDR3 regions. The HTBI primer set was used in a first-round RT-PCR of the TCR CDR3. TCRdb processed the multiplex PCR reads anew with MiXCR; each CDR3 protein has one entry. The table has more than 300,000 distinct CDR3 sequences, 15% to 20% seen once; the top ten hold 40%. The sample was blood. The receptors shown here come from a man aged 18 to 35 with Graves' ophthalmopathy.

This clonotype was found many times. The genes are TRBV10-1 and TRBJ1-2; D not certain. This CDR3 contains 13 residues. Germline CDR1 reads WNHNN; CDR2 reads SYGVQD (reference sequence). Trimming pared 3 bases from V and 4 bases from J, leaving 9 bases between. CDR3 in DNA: TGCGCCAGCAGTGATGGGCTAAGCTATGGCTACACCTTC. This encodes CASSDGLSYGYTF.

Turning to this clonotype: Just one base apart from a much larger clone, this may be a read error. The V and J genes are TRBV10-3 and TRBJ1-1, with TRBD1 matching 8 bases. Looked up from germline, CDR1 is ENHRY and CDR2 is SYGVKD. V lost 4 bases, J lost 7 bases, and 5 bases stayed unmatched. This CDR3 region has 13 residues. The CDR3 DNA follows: TGTGCCATCAGTGCCCCGACAGGGGATGAAGCTTTCTTT. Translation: CAISAPTGDEAFF.

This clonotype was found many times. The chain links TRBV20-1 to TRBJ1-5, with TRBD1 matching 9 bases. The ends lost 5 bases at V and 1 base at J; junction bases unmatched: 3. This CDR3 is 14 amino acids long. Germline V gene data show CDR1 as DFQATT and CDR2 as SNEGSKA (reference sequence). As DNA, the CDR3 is TGCAGTGCTTTACAGGGGGCGAGCAATCAGCCCCAGCATTTT. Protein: CSALQGASNQPQHF.

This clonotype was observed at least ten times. The CDR3 DNA sequence: TGTGCCAGCTCACCACCTGGACAAGCAGATACGCAGTATTTT. This gives the protein CASSPPGQADTQYF. The chain carries TRBV18 and TRBJ2-3; D possibly corresponds to TRBD1 (5 bases). The CDR3 is 14 amino acids. Trimming removed 0 bases at V and 4 bases at J, with 8 bases between. Germline CDR1 KGHSH, CDR2 LQKENI. The full variable domain, completed using reference TRBV18 and TRBJ2-3, is NAGVMQNPRHLVRRRGQEARLRCSPMKGHSHVYWYRQLPEEGLKFMVYLQKENIIDESGMPKERFSAEFPKEGPSILRIQQVVRGDSAAYFCASSPPGQADTQYFGPGTRLTVL.

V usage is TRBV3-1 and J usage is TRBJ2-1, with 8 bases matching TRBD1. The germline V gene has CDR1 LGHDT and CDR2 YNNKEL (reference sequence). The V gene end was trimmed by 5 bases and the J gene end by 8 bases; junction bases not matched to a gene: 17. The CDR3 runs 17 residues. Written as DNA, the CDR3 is TGTGCCAGCAGCTTCCATACCAGGGGGCGCATGGGCCATGAGCAGTTCTTC. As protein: CASSFHTRGRMGHEQFF.

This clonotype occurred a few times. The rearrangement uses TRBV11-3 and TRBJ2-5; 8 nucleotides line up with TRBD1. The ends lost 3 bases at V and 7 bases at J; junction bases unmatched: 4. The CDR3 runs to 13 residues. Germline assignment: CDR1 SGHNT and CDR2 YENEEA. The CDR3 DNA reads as TGTGCCAGCAGCTTGACAGGGGACGCGACCCAGTACTTC. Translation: CASSLTGDATQYF.

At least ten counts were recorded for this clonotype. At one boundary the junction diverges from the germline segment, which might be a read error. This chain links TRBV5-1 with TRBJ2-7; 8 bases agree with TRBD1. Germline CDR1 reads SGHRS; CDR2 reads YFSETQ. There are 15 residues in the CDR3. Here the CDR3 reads CASSLVAGGSNEQYF. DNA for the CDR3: TGCGCCAGCAGCTTGGTTGCAGGGGGCTCCAACGAGCAGTACTTC.

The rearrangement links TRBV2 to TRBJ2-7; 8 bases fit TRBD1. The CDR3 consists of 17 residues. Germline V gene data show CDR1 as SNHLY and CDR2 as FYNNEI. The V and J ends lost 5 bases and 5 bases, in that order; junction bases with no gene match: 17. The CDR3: CASSTGQGWGGEHEQYF. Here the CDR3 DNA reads TGTGCCAGCAGTACAGGACAGGGTTGGGGCGGCGAGCACGAGCAGTACTTC.

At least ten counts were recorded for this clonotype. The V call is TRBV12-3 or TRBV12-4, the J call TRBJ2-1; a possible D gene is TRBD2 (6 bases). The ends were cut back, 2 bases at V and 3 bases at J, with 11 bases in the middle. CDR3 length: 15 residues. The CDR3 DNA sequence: TGTGCCAGCAGTTTAATACGGGGGAGCTACAATGAGCAGTTCTTC. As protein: CASSLIRGSYNEQFF.